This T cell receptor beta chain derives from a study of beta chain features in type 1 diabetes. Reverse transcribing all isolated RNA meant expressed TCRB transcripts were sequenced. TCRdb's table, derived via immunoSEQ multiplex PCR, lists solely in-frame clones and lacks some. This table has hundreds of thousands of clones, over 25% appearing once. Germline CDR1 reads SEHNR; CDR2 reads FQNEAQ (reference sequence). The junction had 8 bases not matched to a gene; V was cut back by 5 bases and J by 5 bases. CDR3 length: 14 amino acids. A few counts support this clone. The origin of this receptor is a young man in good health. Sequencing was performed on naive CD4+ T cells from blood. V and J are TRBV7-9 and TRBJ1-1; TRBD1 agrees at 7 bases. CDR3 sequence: CASSNRQGWTEAFF. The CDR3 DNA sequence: TGTGCCAGCAGCAACCGACAGGGATGGACTGAAGCTTTCTTT.